This TCR beta chain was observed in a study of blood T cells in healthy people across ages. This CDR3 is 15 amino acids long. The V and J ends lost 3 bases and 4 bases respectively, with 15 bases between them. Per germline, CDR1 LNHNV and CDR2 YYDKDF (reference sequence). Next came a second PCR, run for about 7 to 12 cycles, which used a sample-barcoded 5' primer along with a J-beta primer mix. In TCRdb, the 5' RACE reads were re-called with MiXCR into one record per CDR3 protein. This table has hundreds of thousands of distinct CDR3 sequences, less than 80% appearing once. The sequenced material came from blood. The genes are TRBV15 and TRBJ2-5; D remains unclear. This clonotype was sampled from a young man in good health. As DNA, the CDR3 is TGTGCCACCAGCAGCTCAGGTACAAGGATAGAGACCCAGTACTTC. It codes for CATSSSGTRIETQYF.